This TCR beta chain was identified in a study of OX40 agonist ivuxolimab in advanced cancers. General observations from the study: Blood T cells, both CD4+ and CD8+, expanded clonally by week 6 at 0.1 to 3.0 mg/kg.

Clones were sequenced by immunoSEQ multiplex PCR, and TCRdb holds only the in-frame ones, with some missing. The data contain over 70,000 clones, roughly three quarters of them seen just once; the ten biggest clones take up about 5.7%. Germline-derived CDR1 and CDR2 are SGDLS and YYNGEE. CDR3 length: 16 residues. V lost 0 bases to trimming and J lost 2 bases; unmatched junction nucleotides: 5. Points on this clone: Antigen unknown.

Source: CD4+ or CD8+ T cells sorted from blood, taken in a trial of the OX40 agonist ivuxolimab. This receptor was taken from an adult with an advanced solid tumor such as melanoma, head and neck, liver or kidney cancer. The gene calls are TRBV9 and TRBJ2-1; 7 positions agree with TRBD2. In DNA, the CDR3 is TGTGCCAGCAGCGTAGGTGCGGGGGTGGCCTACAATGAGCAGTTCTTC. This sequence encodes CASSVGAGVAYNEQFF.